This TCR beta chain was sequenced during a study of blood T cells in healthy people across ages. Researchers report isolating at least 7 million PBMCs per sample. This clonotype has a count of ten or more. The authors ran a second PCR of about 6 to 11 cycles using a sample-barcoded 5' primer and a J-beta primer mix. A tag from a template-switch adaptor with 12 random nucleotides marked each cDNA molecule. TCRdb independently ran MiXCR on the 5' RACE reads; one entry per CDR3 protein. The top ten hold 20% to 25% of the sample, which has 1.5 million to 2 million distinct CDR3 sequences, about two fifths seen once. The CDR3 sequence is 14 residues long. V was shortened by 3 bases and J by 2 bases, with 11 bases between the two germline ends. Germline V gene sequence: CDR1 SGHTA, CDR2 FQGNSA.

This clonotype was sampled from a human donor in good health. V and J are TRBV7-2 and TRBJ2-7; D remains ambiguous. The specimen was blood. This CDR3 reads CASSLVRGAYEQYF. DNA of the CDR3: TGTGCCAGCAGCTTGGTCCGTGGGGCCTACGAGCAGTACTTC.